A selection of T cell receptor beta chains follows, all from one sample in a study of blood T cell repertoires in COVID-19. Sequencing was performed with immunoSEQ multiplex PCR; in TCRdb, only in-frame clones are kept and a portion is missing. Here the sample spans 150,000 or so clones, 70% to 85% being singletons. The sample taken for sequencing was PBMCs or T cells enriched from blood (not recorded which). The receptors derive from a man aged 50-59 years who had recovered from COVID-19. The CDR3 runs from the conserved cysteine through the conserved F or W. Fields, in order: V gene, D gene, J gene, clone size, CDR3 protein, CDR3 DNA. The D gene is left open where the match is weak. Size is omitted from some rows. Given values are once, few, many or a class for expanded clones.

V: TRBV19
D: .
J: TRBJ1-5
size: .
CDR3: CASSVLGGRSNQPQHF
DNA: TGTGCCAGTAGTGTCCTGGGGGGGCGAAGCAATCAGCCCCAGCATTTT

V: TRBV20-1
D: .
J: TRBJ1-5
size: .
CDR3: CSASLGVGNQPQHF
DNA: TGCAGTGCTAGTCTGGGAGTTGGCAATCAGCCCCAGCATTTT

V: TRBV3-1/TRBV3-2
D: .
J: TRBJ1-2
size: .
CDR3: CASSQIEGYGYTF
DNA: TGTGCCAGCAGCCAGATAGAGGGCTATGGCTACACCTTC

V: TRBV12-3/TRBV12-4
D: .
J: TRBJ2-3
size: .
CDR3: CASSLMATDTQYF
DNA: TGTGCCAGCAGTTTAATGGCCACAGATACGCAGTATTTT

V: TRBV19
D: TRBD1
J: TRBJ1-2
size: .
CDR3: CASTEDRGYGYTF
DNA: TGTGCCAGTACCGAAGACAGGGGGTATGGCTACACCTTC

V: TRBV7-3
D: .
J: TRBJ2-5
size: .
CDR3: CASSHKGEAQYF
DNA: TGTGCCAGCAGCCACAAAGGGGAGGCCCAGTACTTC

V: TRBV29-1
D: .
J: TRBJ1-1
size: .
CDR3: CSVGYGSRTYTEAFF
DNA: TGCAGCGTTGGATATGGGAGCCGAACTTACACTGAAGCTTTCTTT

V: TRBV6-5
D: .
J: TRBJ1-2
size: .
CDR3: CASSYSKDRIYGYTF
DNA: TGTGCCAGCAGTTACTCTAAGGACAGAATCTATGGCTACACCTTC

V: TRBV19
D: TRBD2
J: TRBJ2-1
size: .
CDR3: CASRGFWTSESNEQFF
DNA: TGTGCCAGTAGGGGATTTTGGACTAGCGAGAGCAATGAGCAGTTCTTC

V: TRBV5-4
D: .
J: TRBJ2-1
size: .
CDR3: CASTISALSYNEQFF
DNA: TGTGCCAGCACCATCAGCGCCCTCTCCTACAATGAGCAGTTCTTC

V: TRBV30
D: TRBD2
J: TRBJ2-7
size: .
CDR3: CAWSDPPRGGFYEQYF
DNA: TGTGCCTGGAGTGATCCCCCTCGGGGGGGCTTTTACGAGCAGTACTTC

V: TRBV5-6
D: .
J: TRBJ2-2
size: .
CDR3: CASSRIGTGELFF
DNA: TGTGCCAGCAGCCGTATCGGCACCGGGGAGCTGTTTTTT

V: TRBV5-1
D: TRBD1
J: TRBJ1-4
size: .
CDR3: CASSLAGQGSEKLFF
DNA: TGCGCCAGCAGCTTGGCAGGACAGGGGAGTGAAAAACTGTTTTTT

V: TRBV3-1/TRBV3-2
D: .
J: TRBJ1-6
size: .
CDR3: CASSRRGDIYSPLHF
DNA: TGTGCCAGCAGCCGTAGGGGCGATATTTATTCACCCCTCCACTTT

V: TRBV10-3
D: .
J: TRBJ1-1
size: once
CDR3: CAIRAGATDTEAFF
DNA: TGTGCCATCAGGGCAGGGGCTACGGACACTGAAGCTTTCTTT

V: TRBV12-5
D: .
J: TRBJ1-1
size: .
CDR3: CASARQGVTEAFF
DNA: TGTGCTAGTGCTCGCCAGGGTGTAACTGAAGCTTTCTTT

V: TRBV3-1/TRBV3-2
D: TRBD1
J: TRBJ1-2
size: .
CDR3: CASSQAGQVLGYTF
DNA: TGTGCCAGCAGCCAAGCAGGACAGGTCCTAGGCTACACCTTC

V: TRBV7-3
D: .
J: TRBJ2-7
size: .
CDR3: CASSPSPNYEQYF
DNA: TGTGCCAGCAGCCCAAGTCCTAACTACGAGCAGTACTTC

V: TRBV10-1
D: .
J: TRBJ2-2
size: .
CDR3: CASSEPGVGGELFF
DNA: TGCGCCAGCAGTGAACCGGGGGTCGGCGGGGAGCTGTTTTTT